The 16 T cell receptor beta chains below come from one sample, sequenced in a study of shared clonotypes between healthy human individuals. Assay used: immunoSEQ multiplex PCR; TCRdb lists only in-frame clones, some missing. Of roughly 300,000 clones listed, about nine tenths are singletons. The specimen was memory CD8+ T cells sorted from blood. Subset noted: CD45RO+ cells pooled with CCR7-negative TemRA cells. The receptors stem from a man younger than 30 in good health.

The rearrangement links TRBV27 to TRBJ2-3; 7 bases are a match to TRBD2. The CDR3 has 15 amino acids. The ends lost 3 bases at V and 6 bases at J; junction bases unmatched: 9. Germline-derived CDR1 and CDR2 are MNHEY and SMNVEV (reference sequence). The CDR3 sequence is CASSLRLAGWDTQYF. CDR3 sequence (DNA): TGTGCCAGCAGTTTGAGACTAGCAGGGTGGGATACGCAGTATTTT.

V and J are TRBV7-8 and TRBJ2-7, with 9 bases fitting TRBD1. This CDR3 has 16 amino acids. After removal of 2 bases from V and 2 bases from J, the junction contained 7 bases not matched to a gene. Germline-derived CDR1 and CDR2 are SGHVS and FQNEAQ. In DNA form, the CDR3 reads TGTGCCAGCAGCTTAAGTTGGAGACAGGGGGCCTACGAGCAGTACTTC. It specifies CASSLSWRQGAYEQYF.

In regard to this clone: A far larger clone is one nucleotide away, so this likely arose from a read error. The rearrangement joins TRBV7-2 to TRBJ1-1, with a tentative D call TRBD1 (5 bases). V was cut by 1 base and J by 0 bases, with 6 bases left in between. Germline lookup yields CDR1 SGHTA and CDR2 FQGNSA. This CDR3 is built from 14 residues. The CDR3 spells CASSLGGLNTEAFF. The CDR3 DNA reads TGTGCCAGCAGCTTAGGGGGCCTGAACACTGAAGCTTTCTTT.

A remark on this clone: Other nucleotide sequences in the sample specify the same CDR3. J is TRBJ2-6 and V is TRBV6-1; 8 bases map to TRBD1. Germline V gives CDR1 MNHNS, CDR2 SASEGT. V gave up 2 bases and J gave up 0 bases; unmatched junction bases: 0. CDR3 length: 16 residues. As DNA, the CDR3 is TGTGCCAGCAGTGAAACAGGGGGCTCTGGGGCCAACGTCCTGACTTTC. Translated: CASSETGGSGANVLTF.

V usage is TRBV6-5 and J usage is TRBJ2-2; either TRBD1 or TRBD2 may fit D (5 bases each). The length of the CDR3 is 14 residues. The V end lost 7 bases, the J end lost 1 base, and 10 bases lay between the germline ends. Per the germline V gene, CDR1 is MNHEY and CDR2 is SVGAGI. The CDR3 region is CASMGDRNTGELFF. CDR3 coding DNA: TGTGCCAGCATGGGGGATCGGAACACCGGGGAGCTGTTTTTT.

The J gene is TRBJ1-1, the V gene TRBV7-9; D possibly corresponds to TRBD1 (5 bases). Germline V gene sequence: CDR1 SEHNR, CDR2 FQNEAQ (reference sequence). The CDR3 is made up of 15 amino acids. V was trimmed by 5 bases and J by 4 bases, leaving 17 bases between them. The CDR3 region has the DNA TGTGCCAGCAGCGAAAGAGGGGCACTGGGCACTGAAGCTTTCTTT. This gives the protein CASSERGALGTEAFF.

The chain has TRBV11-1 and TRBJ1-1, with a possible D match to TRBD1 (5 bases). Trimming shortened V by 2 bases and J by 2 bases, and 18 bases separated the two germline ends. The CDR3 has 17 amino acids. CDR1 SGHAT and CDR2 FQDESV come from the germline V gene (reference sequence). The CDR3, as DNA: TGTGCCAGCAGCTTATTCTGGGGGGACGGATTTAACACTGAAGCTTTCTTT. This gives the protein CASSLFWGDGFNTEAFF.

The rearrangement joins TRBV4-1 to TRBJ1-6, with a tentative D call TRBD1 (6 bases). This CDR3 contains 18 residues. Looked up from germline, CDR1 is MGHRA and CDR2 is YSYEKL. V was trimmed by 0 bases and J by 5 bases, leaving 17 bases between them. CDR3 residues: CASSQDRIGGWDNSPLHF. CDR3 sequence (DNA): TGCGCCAGCAGCCAAGATAGAATTGGGGGCTGGGATAATTCACCCCTCCACTTT.

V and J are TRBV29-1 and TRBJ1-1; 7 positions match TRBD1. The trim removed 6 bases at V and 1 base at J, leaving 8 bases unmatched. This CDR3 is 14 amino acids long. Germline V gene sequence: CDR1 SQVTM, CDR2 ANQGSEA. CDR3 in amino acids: CSVRGGQENTEAFF. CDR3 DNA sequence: TGCAGCGTCCGGGGAGGACAGGAGAACACTGAAGCTTTCTTT.

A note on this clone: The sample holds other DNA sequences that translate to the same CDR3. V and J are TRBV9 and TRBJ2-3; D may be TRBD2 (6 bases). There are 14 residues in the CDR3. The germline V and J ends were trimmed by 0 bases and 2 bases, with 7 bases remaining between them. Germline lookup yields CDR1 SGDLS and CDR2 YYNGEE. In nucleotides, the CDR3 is TGTGCCAGCAGCGTAGGGGGGGACACAGATACGCAGTATTTT. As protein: CASSVGGDTDTQYF.

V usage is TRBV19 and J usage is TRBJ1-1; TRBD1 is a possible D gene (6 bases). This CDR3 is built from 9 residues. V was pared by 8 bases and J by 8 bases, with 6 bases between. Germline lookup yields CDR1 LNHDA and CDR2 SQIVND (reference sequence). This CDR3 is CASGGEAFF. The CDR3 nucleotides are TGTGCCAGTGGGGGCGAAGCTTTCTTT.

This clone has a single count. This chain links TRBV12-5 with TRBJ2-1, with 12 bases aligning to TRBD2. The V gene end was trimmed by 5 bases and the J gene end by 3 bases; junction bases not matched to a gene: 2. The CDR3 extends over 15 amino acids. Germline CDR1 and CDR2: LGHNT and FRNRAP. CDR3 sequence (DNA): TGTGCTAGTGGTCTGACTAGCGGGGGCTACAATGAGCAGTTCTTC. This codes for CASGLTSGGYNEQFF.

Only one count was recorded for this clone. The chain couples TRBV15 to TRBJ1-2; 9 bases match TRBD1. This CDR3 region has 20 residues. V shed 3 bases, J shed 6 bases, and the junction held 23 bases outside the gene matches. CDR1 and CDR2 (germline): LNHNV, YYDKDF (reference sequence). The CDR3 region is CATSSLPGGTGYLFVNGYTF. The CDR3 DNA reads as TGTGCCACCAGCAGCCTCCCGGGAGGGACAGGGTATCTTTTTGTGAATGGCTACACCTTC.

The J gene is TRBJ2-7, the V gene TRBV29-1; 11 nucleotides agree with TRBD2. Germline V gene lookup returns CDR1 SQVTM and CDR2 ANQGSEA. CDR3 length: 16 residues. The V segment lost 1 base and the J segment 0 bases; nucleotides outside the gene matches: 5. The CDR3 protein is CSVEGISGRASYEQYF. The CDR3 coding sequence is TGCAGCGTTGAAGGGATTAGCGGGAGGGCCTCCTACGAGCAGTACTTC.

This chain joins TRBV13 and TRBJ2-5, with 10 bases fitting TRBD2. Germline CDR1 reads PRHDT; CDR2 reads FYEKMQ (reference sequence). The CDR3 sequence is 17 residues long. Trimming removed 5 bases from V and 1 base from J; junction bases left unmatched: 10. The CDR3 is CASSPSSGGALQETQYF. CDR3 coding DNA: TGTGCCAGCAGCCCATCTAGCGGGGGCGCCCTCCAAGAGACCCAGTACTTC.

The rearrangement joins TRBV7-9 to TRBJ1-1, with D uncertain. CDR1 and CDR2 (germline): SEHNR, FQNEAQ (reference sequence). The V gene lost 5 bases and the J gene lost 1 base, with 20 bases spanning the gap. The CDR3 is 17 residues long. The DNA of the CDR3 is TGTGCCAGCAGCCCCTGGACGGGCGGGGTAGGGAACACTGAAGCTTTCTTT. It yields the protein CASSPWTGGVGNTEAFF.